This T cell receptor (beta chain) is from a study of blood T cell repertoires in COVID-19. Study information: Specimens from acute and convalescent COVID-19 originated in the United States, Italy and Spain.

Profiled with immunoSEQ multiplex PCR; TCRdb holds only in-frame clones, not every one. The sample consists of some 130,000 clones, 81% of them appearing once. The ends lost 4 bases at V and 0 bases at J; junction bases unmatched: 5. The CDR3 is made up of 14 amino acids. Germline CDR1 GTSNPN, CDR2 SVGIG (reference sequence). Sequencing was performed on peripheral blood. The V gene is TRBV30, the J gene TRBJ2-7, with TRBD1 matching over 8 bases. This sequence was found in a woman aged 55-69 years with active or convalescent COVID-19. The CDR3: CAWKDRDASYEQYF. CDR3 nucleotides: TGTGCCTGGAAGGACAGGGACGCCTCCTACGAGCAGTACTTC.